A few counts support the clone carrying this TCR beta chain. What it binds is not known. This entry is derived from a study of cytomegalovirus exposure and HLA in healthy donors. Study observations and caveats: Investigators reported 150 to 200 TCR beta chains as tied to cytomegalovirus. A later analysis reportedly identified an Asian-associated ancestry cluster as carrying fewer N-insertions than the 666-donor mean. Confirmation was obtained in vitro that a few CMV-associated chains are specific for CMV antigens. Data from an earlier analysis indicated that most TCR beta V segments were productive either about 87% or about 30% of the time.

The germline CDR1 and CDR2 sequences are WSHSY and SAAADI. With 6 bases clipped from V and 8 bases from J, the junction kept 4 bases outside the gene matches. The CDR3 runs to 13 residues. Primers: 60 Vbeta forward and 13 Jbeta reverse. The repertoire was sequenced with immunoSEQ multiplex PCR; TCRdb's copy has only in-frame clones and lacks some. The table has roughly 150,000 clones, 80% to 90% seen once. This clonotype originated in a woman in her forties in good health and CMV-seropositive. Sequencing was performed on PBMCs. The chain couples TRBV10-2 to TRBJ1-4; TRBD1 matches 9 bases. In DNA, the CDR3 is TGCGCCAGCAGGGACAGGGGTTCGGAAAAACTGTTTTTT. It is translated as CASRDRGSEKLFF.